The rows below give T cell receptor beta chains drawn from one sample of a study of monozygotic twins with inflammatory bowel disease. TCRdb reprocessed the 5' RACE reads and keeps a single row for each CDR3 protein, giving no DNA. The sample's table shows about 160,000 distinct CDR3 sequences. Sequences were obtained from blood. The receptors stem from a human donor with ulcerative colitis or Crohn's disease, or a healthy co-twin of an affected twin (not recorded which). CDR3s include the opening cysteine and the closing phenylalanine or tryptophan. The order of the fields is V gene, J gene, CDR3 length, CDR3 protein.

V: TRBV6-2/TRBV6-3; J: TRBJ2-7; length: 14; CDR3: CASSIPRGSYEQYF
V: TRBV5-1; J: TRBJ2-2; length: 17; CDR3: CASSLDRGRGNTGELFF
V: TRBV12-2; J: TRBJ2-6; length: 18; CDR3: CASRPGVAGDSGANVLTF
V: TRBV29-1; J: TRBJ2-1; length: 12; CDR3: CSVGSLQGEQFF
V: TRBV3-1; J: TRBJ2-1; length: 16; CDR3: CASSGQVALSYNEQFF
V: TRBV2; J: TRBJ1-1; length: 13; CDR3: CASKQDMNTEAFF
V: TRBV30; J: TRBJ1-5; length: 13; CDR3: CAWSHEGGQPQHF
V: TRBV5-1; J: TRBJ2-7; length: 15; CDR3: CASRPLAGDSYEQYF
V: TRBV20-1; J: TRBJ2-5; length: 14; CDR3: CSAQLLGIQETQYF
V: TRBV5-1; J: TRBJ1-1; length: 15; CDR3: CASSKAYGQGQEAFF
V: TRBV18; J: TRBJ2-1; length: 14; CDR3: CASSPRTSGSEQFF
V: TRBV12-3/TRBV12-4; J: TRBJ2-1; length: 17; CDR3: CASSLARQATGDNEQFF
V: TRBV5-1; J: TRBJ2-7; length: 14; CDR3: CASSLAVGTYEQYF
V: TRBV19; J: TRBJ2-6; length: 14; CDR3: CASKSDSGANVLTF
V: TRBV7-8; J: TRBJ2-7; length: 15; CDR3: CASSLGHPKTYEQYF
V: TRBV7-9; J: TRBJ2-1; length: 13; CDR3: CAGSSPQNNEQFF
V: TRBV4-3; J: TRBJ1-2; length: 13; CDR3: CASSVTVNYGYTF
V: TRBV4-1; J: TRBJ2-2; length: 14; CDR3: CASRDFPNTGEQFF
V: TRBV20-1; J: TRBJ2-2; length: 14; CDR3: CSAVFGTVSGELFF
V: TRBV2; J: TRBJ2-3; length: 15; CDR3: CASIKQEASTDTQYF
V: TRBV2; J: TRBJ2-2; length: 17; CDR3: CAMTDSLPYSNTGELFF
V: TRBV12-3/TRBV12-4; J: TRBJ1-2; length: 14; CDR3: CASSFRGRGIGYTF
V: TRBV9; J: TRBJ2-2; length: 12; CDR3: CASSVVNGELFF
V: TRBV7-8; J: TRBJ1-5; length: 15; CDR3: CASSLSAGGNQPQHF
V: TRBV18; J: TRBJ1-3; length: 18; CDR3: CASSPTAKGPGSGNTIYF
V: TRBV7-6; J: TRBJ2-6; length: 15; CDR3: CASSLAGVGANVLTF
V: TRBV7-2; J: TRBJ2-2; length: 15; CDR3: CASSFYMGRGGELFF
V: TRBV12-3/TRBV12-4; J: TRBJ2-3; length: 15; CDR3: CASSPDRGFADTQYF
V: TRBV5-1; J: TRBJ2-5; length: 15; CDR3: CASSLTGGRGETQYF
V: TRBV4-2; J: TRBJ2-1; length: 16; CDR3: CASSQVLAGIYNEQFF
V: TRBV7-2; J: TRBJ1-1; length: 13; CDR3: CASSLVQNTEAFF
V: TRBV7-2; J: TRBJ1-3; length: 16; CDR3: CASSFQGANSGNTIYF
V: TRBV7-8; J: TRBJ2-1; length: 16; CDR3: CASSSIPGQGYNEQFF
V: TRBV7-2; J: TRBJ1-2; length: 15; CDR3: CASSPGNTLNYGYTF
V: TRBV19; J: TRBJ2-1; length: 15; CDR3: CASREQGWSYNEQFF
V: TRBV12-2; J: TRBJ2-1; length: 17; CDR3: CASLMGYREFRDNEQFF
V: TRBV6-1; J: TRBJ1-1; length: 13; CDR3: CASSDSGNTEAFF
V: TRBV28; J: TRBJ1-2; length: 15; CDR3: CASSSTGALVHGYTF
V: TRBV6-4; J: TRBJ2-1; length: 14; CDR3: CASSATSENNEQFF
V: TRBV12-3/TRBV12-4; J: TRBJ2-3; length: 16; CDR3: CASSYTPGQGPDTQYF
V: TRBV10-2; J: TRBJ2-5; length: 19; CDR3: CASPGVGLTSGSFQETQYF
V: TRBV4-3; J: TRBJ2-2; length: 16; CDR3: CASSQETGKNTGELFF